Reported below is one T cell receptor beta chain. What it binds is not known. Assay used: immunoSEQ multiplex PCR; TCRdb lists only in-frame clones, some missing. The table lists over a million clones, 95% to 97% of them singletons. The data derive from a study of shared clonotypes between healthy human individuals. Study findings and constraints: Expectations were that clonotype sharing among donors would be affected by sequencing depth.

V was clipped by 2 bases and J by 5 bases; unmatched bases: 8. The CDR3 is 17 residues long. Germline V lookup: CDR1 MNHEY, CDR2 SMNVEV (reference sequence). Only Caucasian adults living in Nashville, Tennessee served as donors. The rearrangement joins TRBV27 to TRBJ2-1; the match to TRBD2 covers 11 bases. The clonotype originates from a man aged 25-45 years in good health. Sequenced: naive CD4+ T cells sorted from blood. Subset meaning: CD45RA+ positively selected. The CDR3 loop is CASSLPRLAGIHNEQFF. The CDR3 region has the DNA TGTGCCAGCAGTTTACCAAGACTAGCGGGGATCCACAATGAGCAGTTCTTC.